Sequencing of this TCR beta chain was carried out in a study of OX40 agonist ivuxolimab in advanced cancers. The overall study: Ivuxolimab was delivered to patients intravenously every 2 weeks at doses spanning 0.01 to 10 mg/kg. Checkpoint inhibitors had been given previously to over 30% of patients. Head and neck, renal cell, melanoma or hepatocellular carcinoma were the cancers that dose-escalation patients had. Findings of the study overall: Low normalized T-cell clonal expansion also characterized some of the nonresponders.

CDR3 size: 13 residues. The V gene end was trimmed by 1 base and the J gene end by 7 bases; junction bases not matched to a gene: 1. Germline CDR1 reads MGHRA; CDR2 reads YSYEKL. Concerning this clone itself: Its antigen is currently unknown. The sample contains more than one DNA sequence encoding this CDR3.

TCRdb's copy holds only in-frame clones and misses some; the assay was immunoSEQ multiplex PCR. The sample carries about 93,000 clones, around 90% recorded once. This chain uses TRBV4-1 with TRBJ1-2; 9 bases map to TRBD1. This clonotype was sampled from an adult with an advanced solid tumor such as melanoma, head and neck, liver or kidney cancer. This specimen was CD4+ or CD8+ T cells sorted from blood, taken in a trial of the OX40 agonist ivuxolimab. CDR3: CASSQGQGGGYTF. The CDR3 bases are TGCGCCAGCAGCCAAGGACAGGGGGGTGGCTACACCTTC.